The rows below give T cell receptor beta chains drawn from one sample of a study of blood T cell repertoires in COVID-19. Libraries were prepared by immunoSEQ multiplex PCR; TCRdb keeps only in-frame clonotypes and omits some of them. The sample includes 250,000 to 350,000 clones, roughly 89% seen only once; the top ten take around 0.8%. The sequenced material came from peripheral blood. Receptor source: a man aged 25-45 years with acute or convalescent COVID-19. CDR3s include the opening cysteine and the closing phenylalanine or tryptophan. Each record gives: J gene, clone size, V gene, D gene, CDR3 protein, CDR3 DNA. The D gene is left open where the match is weak. Only some rows state a clone size, as once, few, many or a class for expanded clones.

j_gene: TRBJ1-2; abundance: .; v_gene: TRBV18; d_gene: .; CDR3aa: CASSRLGGDGYTF; CDR3nt: TGTGCCAGCTCACGATTGGGCGGGGATGGCTACACCTTC
j_gene: TRBJ2-4; abundance: .; v_gene: TRBV5-8; d_gene: TRBD1; CDR3aa: CASNRGQFLAKNIQYF; CDR3nt: TGTGCCAGCAATAGGGGACAGTTTCTAGCCAAAAACATTCAGTACTTC
j_gene: TRBJ2-5; abundance: .; v_gene: TRBV2; d_gene: TRBD1; CDR3aa: CASSTQGSQETQYF; CDR3nt: TGTGCCAGCAGTACACAGGGGTCCCAAGAGACCCAGTACTTC
j_gene: TRBJ2-7; abundance: .; v_gene: TRBV10-1; d_gene: TRBD1; CDR3aa: CASSEGTGGYEQYF; CDR3nt: TGCGCCAGCAGTGAAGGGACAGGGGGCTACGAGCAGTACTTC
j_gene: TRBJ2-1; abundance: .; v_gene: TRBV4-1; d_gene: TRBD2; CDR3aa: CASSQVTSGYGLKQFF; CDR3nt: TGCGCCAGCAGCCAAGTAACTAGCGGGTACGGTCTTAAGCAGTTCTTC
j_gene: TRBJ1-1; abundance: .; v_gene: TRBV7-9; d_gene: .; CDR3aa: CASSLIKGRETEAFF; CDR3nt: TGTGCCAGCAGCTTAATTAAGGGGAGGGAAACTGAAGCTTTCTTT
j_gene: TRBJ1-1; abundance: .; v_gene: TRBV9; d_gene: TRBD1; CDR3aa: CASSPYKAGDRAAFF; CDR3nt: TGTGCCAGCAGCCCCTATAAAGCGGGGGACAGGGCGGCTTTCTTT
j_gene: TRBJ2-1; abundance: .; v_gene: TRBV6-4; d_gene: .; CDR3aa: CASSDSSFSYNEQFF; CDR3nt: TGTGCCAGCAGTGACTCTAGTTTCTCCTACAATGAGCAGTTCTTC
j_gene: TRBJ1-5; abundance: .; v_gene: TRBV5-1; d_gene: .; CDR3aa: CASSLDRSVGSEGNQPQHF; CDR3nt: TGCGCCAGCAGCTTGGATAGGTCCGTAGGGTCGGAGGGCAATCAGCCCCAGCATTTT
j_gene: TRBJ1-3; abundance: .; v_gene: TRBV19; d_gene: .; CDR3aa: CASSGVTGRSGNTIYF; CDR3nt: TGTGCCAGTAGTGGAGTTACAGGTCGCTCTGGAAACACCATATATTTT
j_gene: TRBJ1-1; abundance: .; v_gene: TRBV19; d_gene: .; CDR3aa: CASSPEGGGAFF; CDR3nt: TGTGCCAGTAGTCCGGAAGGGGGGGGAGCTTTCTTT
j_gene: TRBJ1-4; abundance: .; v_gene: TRBV28; d_gene: .; CDR3aa: CASTDTPGELFF; CDR3nt: TGTGCCAGCACCGACACCCCAGGGGAACTGTTTTTT
j_gene: TRBJ1-1; abundance: .; v_gene: TRBV4-1; d_gene: TRBD1; CDR3aa: CASSQVNRGRFTEAFF; CDR3nt: TGCGCCAGCAGCCAAGTCAACAGGGGGCGATTTACTGAAGCTTTCTTT
j_gene: TRBJ1-2; abundance: .; v_gene: TRBV5-4; d_gene: .; CDR3aa: CASSLDSNYGYTF; CDR3nt: TGTGCCAGCAGCTTGGACAGTAACTATGGCTACACCTTC
j_gene: TRBJ1-5; abundance: .; v_gene: TRBV28; d_gene: .; CDR3aa: CASSLSLGRGYQPQHF; CDR3nt: TGTGCCAGCAGTTTATCCCTAGGCAGGGGTTATCAGCCCCAGCATTTT
j_gene: TRBJ1-1; abundance: .; v_gene: TRBV7-8; d_gene: .; CDR3aa: CASSLVETGNTEAFF; CDR3nt: TGTGCCAGCAGCTTAGTTGAGACAGGGAACACTGAAGCTTTCTTT
j_gene: TRBJ2-1; abundance: .; v_gene: TRBV6-1; d_gene: .; CDR3aa: CASSDIRLMDEQFF; CDR3nt: TGTGCCAGCAGTGATATTAGACTAATGGATGAGCAGTTCTTC
j_gene: TRBJ2-7; abundance: .; v_gene: TRBV18; d_gene: TRBD2; CDR3aa: CASSPPTSGGNYEQYF; CDR3nt: TGTGCCAGCTCACCACCGACTAGCGGGGGAAACTACGAGCAGTACTTC
j_gene: TRBJ1-4; abundance: .; v_gene: TRBV5-1; d_gene: .; CDR3aa: CASSLGLENEKLFF; CDR3nt: TGCGCCAGCAGCTTGGGTCTGGAGAATGAAAAACTGTTTTTT
j_gene: TRBJ1-5; abundance: .; v_gene: TRBV18; d_gene: TRBD1; CDR3aa: CASSSGTGAGQPQHF; CDR3nt: TGTGCCAGCTCATCCGGGACAGGGGCGGGGCAGCCCCAGCATTTT
j_gene: TRBJ1-1; abundance: .; v_gene: TRBV6-5; d_gene: .; CDR3aa: CASLREMNTEAFF; CDR3nt: TGTGCCAGCCTGAGGGAAATGAACACTGAAGCTTTCTTT
j_gene: TRBJ2-7; abundance: .; v_gene: TRBV7-9; d_gene: TRBD1; CDR3aa: CASSRTGGEQYF; CDR3nt: TGTGCCAGCAGCCGGACAGGGGGCGAGCAGTACTTC
j_gene: TRBJ1-2; abundance: .; v_gene: TRBV5-5; d_gene: .; CDR3aa: CASSRDTSSYGYTF; CDR3nt: TGTGCCAGCAGCAGGGACACGTCTTCCTATGGCTACACCTTC
j_gene: TRBJ2-4; abundance: .; v_gene: TRBV19; d_gene: TRBD1; CDR3aa: CASTVGQGTPIIQYF; CDR3nt: TGTGCCAGTACGGTGGGACAGGGGACACCTATTATTCAGTACTTC
j_gene: TRBJ2-7; abundance: .; v_gene: TRBV20-1; d_gene: TRBD1; CDR3aa: CSGTGGYEQYF; CDR3nt: TGCAGTGGTACAGGGGGCTACGAGCAGTACTTC
j_gene: TRBJ2-3; abundance: .; v_gene: TRBV15; d_gene: TRBD2; CDR3aa: CATSRDGLAADTQYF; CDR3nt: TGTGCCACCAGCAGAGATGGACTAGCAGCAGATACGCAGTATTTT
j_gene: TRBJ1-5; abundance: .; v_gene: TRBV5-8; d_gene: .; CDR3aa: CASSLDRNQPQHF; CDR3nt: TGTGCCAGCAGCCTCGACAGAAATCAGCCCCAGCATTTT
j_gene: TRBJ2-3; abundance: .; v_gene: TRBV7-9; d_gene: .; CDR3aa: CASSSLVAGSTDTQYF; CDR3nt: TGTGCCAGCAGCTCCTTGGTGGCGGGAAGCACAGATACGCAGTATTTT
j_gene: TRBJ2-7; abundance: once; v_gene: TRBV3-1/TRBV3-2; d_gene: TRBD2; CDR3aa: CASSQDGTSIYEQYF; CDR3nt: TGTGCCAGCAGCCAAGATGGGACTAGCATCTACGAGCAGTACTTC
j_gene: TRBJ1-1; abundance: .; v_gene: TRBV19; d_gene: TRBD1; CDR3aa: CASKGITGGRGNTEAFF; CDR3nt: TGTGCCAGTAAGGGGATAACAGGGGGCAGAGGGAACACTGAAGCTTTCTTT
j_gene: TRBJ1-1; abundance: .; v_gene: TRBV28; d_gene: .; CDR3aa: CASSLTQGNTEAFF; CDR3nt: TGTGCCAGCAGTTTAACCCAGGGGAACACTGAAGCTTTCTTT
j_gene: TRBJ2-7; abundance: .; v_gene: TRBV2; d_gene: .; CDR3aa: CASSPGRGSYEQYF; CDR3nt: TGTGCCAGCAGCCCTGGGCGGGGATCCTACGAGCAGTACTTC
j_gene: TRBJ2-1; abundance: .; v_gene: TRBV7-2; d_gene: TRBD2; CDR3aa: CASSDGGRAFSSYNEQFF; CDR3nt: TGTGCCAGCAGCGACGGGGGGAGGGCCTTCAGCTCCTACAATGAGCAGTTCTTC
j_gene: TRBJ2-7; abundance: .; v_gene: TRBV11-2; d_gene: .; CDR3aa: CASRSGSSYEQYF; CDR3nt: TGTGCCAGCAGATCCGGGTCCTCCTACGAGCAGTACTTC
j_gene: TRBJ1-2; abundance: .; v_gene: TRBV24-1; d_gene: .; CDR3aa: CATSDPHGQNYGYTF; CDR3nt: TGTGCCACCAGTGATCCACACGGACAGAATTATGGCTACACCTTC
j_gene: TRBJ1-2; abundance: .; v_gene: TRBV27; d_gene: .; CDR3aa: CASSLGWRNYGYTF; CDR3nt: TGTGCCAGCAGTTTGGGGTGGAGGAACTATGGCTACACCTTC
j_gene: TRBJ2-1; abundance: .; v_gene: TRBV12-3/TRBV12-4; d_gene: .; CDR3aa: CASTGEYSEQFF; CDR3nt: TGTGCCAGCACGGGGGAGTACAGTGAGCAGTTCTTC
j_gene: TRBJ1-1; abundance: .; v_gene: TRBV7-6; d_gene: TRBD1; CDR3aa: CASSSGQGATTEAFF; CDR3nt: TGTGCCAGCAGCTCCGGACAGGGGGCGACGACTGAAGCTTTCTTT
j_gene: TRBJ2-3; abundance: once; v_gene: TRBV5-4; d_gene: .; CDR3aa: CASSLRGRGGTDTQYF; CDR3nt: TGTGCCAGCAGCTTGAGGGGAAGAGGCGGCACAGATACGCAGTATTTT
j_gene: TRBJ2-7; abundance: .; v_gene: TRBV11-3; d_gene: .; CDR3aa: CASSSPGLASGEQYF; CDR3nt: TGTGCCAGCAGCTCCCCGGGGTTGGCTAGTGGCGAGCAGTACTTC
j_gene: TRBJ2-2; abundance: .; v_gene: TRBV5-1; d_gene: .; CDR3aa: CASYLSTNTGELFF; CDR3nt: TGCGCCAGTTATTTAAGCACGAACACCGGGGAGCTGTTTTTT
j_gene: TRBJ2-1; abundance: .; v_gene: TRBV18; d_gene: .; CDR3aa: CASSGLSYNEQFF; CDR3nt: TGTGCCAGCTCCGGACTATCGTACAATGAGCAGTTCTTC
j_gene: TRBJ1-4; abundance: .; v_gene: TRBV6-6; d_gene: .; CDR3aa: CASRDYDRIGEKLFF; CDR3nt: TGTGCCAGCAGAGATTACGACCGAATCGGGGAAAAACTGTTTTTT
j_gene: TRBJ1-1; abundance: .; v_gene: TRBV30; d_gene: TRBD1; CDR3aa: CALSWDRRTEAFF; CDR3nt: TGTGCCTTAAGTTGGGACAGAAGAACTGAAGCTTTCTTT
j_gene: TRBJ2-5; abundance: .; v_gene: TRBV3-1/TRBV3-2; d_gene: .; CDR3aa: CASSQDSLSGREETQYF; CDR3nt: TGTGCCAGCAGCCAAGATTCCCTTTCAGGGCGTGAAGAGACCCAGTACTTC
j_gene: TRBJ1-5; abundance: once; v_gene: TRBV30; d_gene: .; CDR3aa: CAWSKGLSNQPQHF; CDR3nt: TGTGCCTGGAGTAAAGGACTTAGCAATCAGCCCCAGCATTTT
j_gene: TRBJ2-7; abundance: .; v_gene: TRBV2; d_gene: .; CDR3aa: CASNGLVSNEQYF; CDR3nt: TGTGCCAGCAATGGGCTTGTTTCCAACGAGCAGTACTTC
j_gene: TRBJ1-2; abundance: .; v_gene: TRBV2; d_gene: .; CDR3aa: CASRFAAGPNYGYTF; CDR3nt: TGTGCCAGCAGGTTTGCGGCAGGGCCTAACTATGGCTACACCTTC
j_gene: TRBJ2-2; abundance: .; v_gene: TRBV5-8; d_gene: TRBD1; CDR3aa: CASRKGTGVAGELFF; CDR3nt: TGTGCCAGCAGAAAAGGGACAGGGGTAGCCGGGGAGCTGTTTTTT
j_gene: TRBJ1-2; abundance: once; v_gene: TRBV7-8; d_gene: .; CDR3aa: CASSLHRNYGYTF; CDR3nt: TGTGCCAGCAGCCTTCACAGAAACTATGGCTACACCTTC
j_gene: TRBJ1-5; abundance: .; v_gene: TRBV18; d_gene: .; CDR3aa: CASSPGPAGGQPQHF; CDR3nt: TGTGCCAGCTCACCTGGGCCCGCGGGGGGTCAGCCCCAGCATTTT
j_gene: TRBJ2-7; abundance: .; v_gene: TRBV3-1/TRBV3-2; d_gene: TRBD2; CDR3aa: CASSPGLAVHEQYF; CDR3nt: TGTGCCAGCAGCCCCGGACTAGCGGTTCACGAGCAGTACTTC
j_gene: TRBJ2-7; abundance: .; v_gene: TRBV5-1; d_gene: TRBD2; CDR3aa: CASSLSGESSYEQYF; CDR3nt: TGCGCCAGCAGCTTGAGCGGGGAGAGCTCCTACGAGCAGTACTTC
j_gene: TRBJ1-2; abundance: .; v_gene: TRBV28; d_gene: .; CDR3aa: CASSLAHYGYTF; CDR3nt: TGTGCCAGCAGCCTGGCTCACTATGGCTACACCTTC
j_gene: TRBJ1-6; abundance: .; v_gene: TRBV6-5; d_gene: TRBD1; CDR3aa: CASTPGQGGSPLHF; CDR3nt: TGTGCCAGCACCCCGGGACAGGGAGGTTCACCCCTCCACTTT